This TCR beta chain emerged from a study of shared clonotypes between healthy human individuals. Overall study context: Per donor, three plates held CD4 naive cells, three held CD4 memory, two held CD8 naive and one held CD8 memory. Notes on the study in general: Among non-shared clonotypes, generation probabilities were lower than among those shared by all four donors. The sole specimen, blood, was sampled, and tissue repertoires likely differ. With several donors compared, about 5.2% of naive CD4 clonotypes were shared.

TCRdb keeps only in-frame clones here, not all; method: immunoSEQ multiplex PCR. Here the sample spans approximately 1,500,000 clones, approximately 96% being singletons. Losses at the gene ends were 3 bases for V and 2 bases for J; bases not matched to a gene: 6. Germline V CDR1 and CDR2: LNHDA, SQIVND (reference sequence). This CDR3 region has 16 residues. For this clone: No antigen is known for it.

The source material was naive CD4+ T cells sorted from blood. Subset reported: CD45RA+ positively selected. This receptor was identified in a man in his thirties or forties in good health. The chain combines TRBV19 with TRBJ2-3, with 9 positions matching TRBD2. CDR3: CASSIFSGRYTDTQYF. The CDR3 DNA sequence: TGTGCCAGTAGTATTTTTAGCGGGAGATACACAGATACGCAGTATTTT.